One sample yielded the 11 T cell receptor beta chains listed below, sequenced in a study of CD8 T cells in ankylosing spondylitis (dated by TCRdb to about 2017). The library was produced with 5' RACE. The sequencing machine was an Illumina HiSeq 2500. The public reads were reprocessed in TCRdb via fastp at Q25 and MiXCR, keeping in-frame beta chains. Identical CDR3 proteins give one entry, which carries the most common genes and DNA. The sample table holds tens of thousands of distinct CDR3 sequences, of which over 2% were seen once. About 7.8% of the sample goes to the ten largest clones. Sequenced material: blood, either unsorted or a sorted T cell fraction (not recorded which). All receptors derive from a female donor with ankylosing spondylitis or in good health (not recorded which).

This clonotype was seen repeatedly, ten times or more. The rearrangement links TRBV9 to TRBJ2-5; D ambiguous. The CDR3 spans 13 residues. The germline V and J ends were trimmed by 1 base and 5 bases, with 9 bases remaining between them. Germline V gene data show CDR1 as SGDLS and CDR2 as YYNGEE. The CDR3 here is CASSVMESETQYF. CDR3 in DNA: TGTGCCAGCAGCGTAATGGAAAGTGAGACCCAGTACTTC.

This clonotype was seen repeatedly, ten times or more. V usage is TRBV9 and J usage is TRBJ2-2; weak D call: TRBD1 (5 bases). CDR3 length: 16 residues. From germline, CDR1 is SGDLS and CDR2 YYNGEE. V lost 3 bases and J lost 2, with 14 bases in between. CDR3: CASSAVGGQNTGELFF. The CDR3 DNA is TGTGCCAGCAGCGCTGTTGGTGGACAAAACACCGGGGAGCTGTTTTTT.

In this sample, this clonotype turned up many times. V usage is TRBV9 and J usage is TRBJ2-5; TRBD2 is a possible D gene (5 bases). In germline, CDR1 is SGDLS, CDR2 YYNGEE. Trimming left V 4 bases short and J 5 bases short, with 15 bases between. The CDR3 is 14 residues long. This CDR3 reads CASSPAPGVETQYF. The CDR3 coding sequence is TGTGCCAGCAGCCCGGCCCCCGGGGTGGAGACCCAGTACTTC.

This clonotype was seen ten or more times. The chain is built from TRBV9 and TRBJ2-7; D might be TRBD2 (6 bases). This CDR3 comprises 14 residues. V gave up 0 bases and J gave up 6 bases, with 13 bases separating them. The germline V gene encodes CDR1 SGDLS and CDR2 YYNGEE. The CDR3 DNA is TGTGCCAGCAGCGTAGGCGGGACCTCGAGCGAGCAGTACTTC. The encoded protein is CASSVGGTSSEQYF.

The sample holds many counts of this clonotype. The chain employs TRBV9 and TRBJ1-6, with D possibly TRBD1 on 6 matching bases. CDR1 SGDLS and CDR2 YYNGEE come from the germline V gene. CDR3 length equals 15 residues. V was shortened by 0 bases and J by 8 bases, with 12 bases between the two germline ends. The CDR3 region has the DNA TGTGCCAGCAGCGTAGAGGAAGGGGGGTATTCACCCCTCCACTTT. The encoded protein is CASSVEEGGYSPLHF.

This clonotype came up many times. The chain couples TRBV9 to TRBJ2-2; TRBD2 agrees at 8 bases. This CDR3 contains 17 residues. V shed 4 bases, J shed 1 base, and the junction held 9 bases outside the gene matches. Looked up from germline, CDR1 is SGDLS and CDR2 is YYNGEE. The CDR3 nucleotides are TGTGCCAGCAGCCCCAGACGGGGGGGGCAGAACACCGGGGAGCTGTTTTTT. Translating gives CASSPRRGGQNTGELFF.

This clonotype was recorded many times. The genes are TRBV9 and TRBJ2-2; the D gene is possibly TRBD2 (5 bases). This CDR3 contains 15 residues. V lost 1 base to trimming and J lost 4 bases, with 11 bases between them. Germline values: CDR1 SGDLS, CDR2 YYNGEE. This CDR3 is CASSVSPAGTGELFF. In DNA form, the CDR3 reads TGTGCCAGCAGCGTAAGCCCGGCGGGCACCGGGGAGCTGTTTTTT.

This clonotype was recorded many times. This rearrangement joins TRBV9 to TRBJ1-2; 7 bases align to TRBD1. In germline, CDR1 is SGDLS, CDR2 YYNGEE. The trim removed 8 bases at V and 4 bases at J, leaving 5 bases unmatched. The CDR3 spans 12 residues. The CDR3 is CASASGGYGYTF. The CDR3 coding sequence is TGTGCCAGTGCTTCAGGGGGCTATGGCTACACCTTC.

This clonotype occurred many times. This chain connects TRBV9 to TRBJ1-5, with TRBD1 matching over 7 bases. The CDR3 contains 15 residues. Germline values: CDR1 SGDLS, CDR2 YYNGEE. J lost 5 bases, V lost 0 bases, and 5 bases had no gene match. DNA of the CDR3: TGTGCCAGCAGCGTAGCAGGGGACAGCCATCAGCCCCAGCATTTT. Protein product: CASSVAGDSHQPQHF.

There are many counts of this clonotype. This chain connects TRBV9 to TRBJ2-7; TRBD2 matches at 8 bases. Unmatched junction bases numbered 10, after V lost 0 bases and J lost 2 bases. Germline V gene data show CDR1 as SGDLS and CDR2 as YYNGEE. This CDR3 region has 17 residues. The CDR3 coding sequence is TGTGCCAGCAGCGTAGGGAGAACGACTAGCGTCACCTACGAGCAGTACTTC. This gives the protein CASSVGRTTSVTYEQYF.

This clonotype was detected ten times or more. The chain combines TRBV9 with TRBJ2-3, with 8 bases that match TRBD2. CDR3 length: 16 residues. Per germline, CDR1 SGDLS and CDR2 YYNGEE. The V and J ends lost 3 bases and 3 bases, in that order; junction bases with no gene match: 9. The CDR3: CASSAAGGAGTDTQYF. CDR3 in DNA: TGTGCCAGCAGCGCCGCCGGGGGGGCTGGGACAGATACGCAGTATTTT.